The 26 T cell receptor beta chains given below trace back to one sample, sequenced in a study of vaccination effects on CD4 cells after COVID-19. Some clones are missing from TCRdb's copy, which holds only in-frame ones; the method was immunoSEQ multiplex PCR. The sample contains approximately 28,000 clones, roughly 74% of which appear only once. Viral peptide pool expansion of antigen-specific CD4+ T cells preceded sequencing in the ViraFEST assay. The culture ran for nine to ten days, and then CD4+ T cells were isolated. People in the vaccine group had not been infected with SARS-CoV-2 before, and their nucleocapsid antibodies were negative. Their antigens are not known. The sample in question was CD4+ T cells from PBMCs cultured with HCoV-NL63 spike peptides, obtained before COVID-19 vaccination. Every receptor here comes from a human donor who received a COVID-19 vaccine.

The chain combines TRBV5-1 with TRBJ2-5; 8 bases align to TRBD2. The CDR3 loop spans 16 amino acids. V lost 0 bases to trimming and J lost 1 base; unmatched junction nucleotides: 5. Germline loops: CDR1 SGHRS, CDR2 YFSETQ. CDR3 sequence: CASSLGPLAGQETQYF. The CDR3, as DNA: TGCGCCAGCAGCTTGGGACCTCTAGCGGGCCAAGAGACCCAGTACTTC.

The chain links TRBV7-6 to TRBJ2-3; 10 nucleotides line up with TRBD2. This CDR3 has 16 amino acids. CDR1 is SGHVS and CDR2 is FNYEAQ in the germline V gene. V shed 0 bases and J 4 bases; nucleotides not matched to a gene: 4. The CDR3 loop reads CASSLATSGIPDTQYF. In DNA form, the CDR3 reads TGTGCCAGCAGCTTAGCTACTAGCGGGATCCCAGATACGCAGTATTTT. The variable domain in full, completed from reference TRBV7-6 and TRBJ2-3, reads GAGVSQSPRYKVTKRGQDVALRCDPISGHVSLYWYRQALGQGPEFLTYFNYEAQQDKSGLPNDRFSAERPEGSISTLTIQRTEQRDSAMYRCASSLATSGIPDTQYFGPGTRLTVL.

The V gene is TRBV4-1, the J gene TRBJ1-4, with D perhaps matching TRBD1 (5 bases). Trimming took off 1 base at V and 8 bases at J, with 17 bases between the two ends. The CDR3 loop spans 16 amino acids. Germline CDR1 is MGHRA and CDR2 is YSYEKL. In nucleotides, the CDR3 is TGCGCCAGCAGCCAAGGACAGTCGGGCTCATGGGAAAAACTGTTTTTT. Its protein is CASSQGQSGSWEKLFF.

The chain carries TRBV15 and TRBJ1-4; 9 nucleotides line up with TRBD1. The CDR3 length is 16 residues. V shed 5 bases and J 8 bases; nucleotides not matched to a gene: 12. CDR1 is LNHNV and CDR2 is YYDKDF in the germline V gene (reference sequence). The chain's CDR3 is CATSGITRGQGEKLFF. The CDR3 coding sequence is TGTGCCACCAGCGGAATTACCAGGGGACAGGGAGAAAAACTGTTTTTT.

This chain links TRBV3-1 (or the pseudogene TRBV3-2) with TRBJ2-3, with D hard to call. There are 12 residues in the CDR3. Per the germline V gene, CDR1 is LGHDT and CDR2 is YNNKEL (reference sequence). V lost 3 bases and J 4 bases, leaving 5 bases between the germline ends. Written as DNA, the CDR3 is TGTGCCAGCAGCCACTACCCAGATACGCAGTATTTT. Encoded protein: CASSHYPDTQYF.

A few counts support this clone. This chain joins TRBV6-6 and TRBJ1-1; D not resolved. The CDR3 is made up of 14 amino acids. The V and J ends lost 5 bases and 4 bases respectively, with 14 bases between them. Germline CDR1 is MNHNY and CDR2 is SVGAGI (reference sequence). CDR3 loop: CASSPTGDSTEAFF. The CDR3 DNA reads TGTGCCAGCAGTCCCACCGGGGATTCCACTGAAGCTTTCTTT.

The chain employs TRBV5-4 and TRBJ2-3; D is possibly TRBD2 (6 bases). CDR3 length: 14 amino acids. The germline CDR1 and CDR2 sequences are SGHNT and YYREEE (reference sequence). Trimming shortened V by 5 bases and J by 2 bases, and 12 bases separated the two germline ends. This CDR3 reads CASRAGSNTDTQYF. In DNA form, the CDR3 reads TGTGCCAGCAGGGCGGGGTCTAACACAGATACGCAGTATTTT.

This CDR3 reads CASSVPAGTTNEKLFF. The CDR3 DNA reads as TGCGCCAGCAGCGTACCCGCTGGGACAACTAATGAAAAACTGTTTTTT. V and J are TRBV5-1 and TRBJ1-4; D is uncertain. Germline V CDR1 and CDR2: SGHRS, YFSETQ. Deletions cut 4 bases from V and 0 bases from J, with 13 bases between. The CDR3 extends over 16 amino acids.

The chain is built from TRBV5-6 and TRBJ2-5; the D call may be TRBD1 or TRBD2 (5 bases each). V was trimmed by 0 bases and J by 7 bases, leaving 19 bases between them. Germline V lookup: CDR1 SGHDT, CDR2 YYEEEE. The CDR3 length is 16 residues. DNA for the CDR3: TGTGCCAGCAGCTTGGCCTCCTTGGGCTCCGGGACGACCCAGTACTTC. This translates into CASSLASLGSGTTQYF.

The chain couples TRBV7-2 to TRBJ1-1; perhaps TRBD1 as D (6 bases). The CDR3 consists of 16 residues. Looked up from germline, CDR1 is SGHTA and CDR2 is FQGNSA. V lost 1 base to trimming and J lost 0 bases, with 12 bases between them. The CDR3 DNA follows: TGTGCCAGCAGCTTAGGGACAGCCAGTATGAACACTGAAGCTTTCTTT. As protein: CASSLGTASMNTEAFF.

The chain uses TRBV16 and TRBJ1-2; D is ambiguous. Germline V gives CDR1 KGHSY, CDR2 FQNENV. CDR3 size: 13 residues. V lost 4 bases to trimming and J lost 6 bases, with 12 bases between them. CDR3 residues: CASSLETGNGYTF. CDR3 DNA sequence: TGTGCCAGCAGCCTCGAGACGGGGAATGGCTACACCTTC. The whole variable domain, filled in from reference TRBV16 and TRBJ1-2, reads GEEVAQTPKHLVRGEGQKAKLYCAPIKGHSYVFWYQQVLKNEFKFLISFQNENVFDETGMPKERFSAKCLPNSPCSLEIQATKLEDSAVYFCASSLETGNGYTFGSGTRLTVV.

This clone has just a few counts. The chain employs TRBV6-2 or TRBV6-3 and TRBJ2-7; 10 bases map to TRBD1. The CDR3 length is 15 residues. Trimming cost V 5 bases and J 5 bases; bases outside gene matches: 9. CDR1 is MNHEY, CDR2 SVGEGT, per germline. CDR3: CASSRRTGGTNEQYF. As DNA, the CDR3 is TGTGCCAGCAGTCGCCGGACAGGGGGGACGAACGAGCAGTACTTC.

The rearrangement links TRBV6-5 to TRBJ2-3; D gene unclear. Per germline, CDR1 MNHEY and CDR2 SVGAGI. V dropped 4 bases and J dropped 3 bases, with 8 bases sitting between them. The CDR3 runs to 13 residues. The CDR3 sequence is CASSWGPTDTQYF. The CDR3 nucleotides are TGTGCCAGCAGTTGGGGTCCAACAGATACGCAGTATTTT.

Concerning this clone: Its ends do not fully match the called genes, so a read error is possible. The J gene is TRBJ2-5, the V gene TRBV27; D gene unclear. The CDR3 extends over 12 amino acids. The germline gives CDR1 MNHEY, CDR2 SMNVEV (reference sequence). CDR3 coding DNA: TGTGCCAGCAGTCGGCCTCAAGGGACCCAGTACTTC. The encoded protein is CASSRPQGTQYF.

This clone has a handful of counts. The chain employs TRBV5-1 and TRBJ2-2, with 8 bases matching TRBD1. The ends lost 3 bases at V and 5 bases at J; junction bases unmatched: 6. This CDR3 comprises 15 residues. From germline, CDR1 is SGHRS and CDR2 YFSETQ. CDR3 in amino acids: CASSSGGFETGELFF. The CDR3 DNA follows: TGCGCCAGCAGCTCAGGGGGCTTCGAAACCGGGGAGCTGTTTTTT.

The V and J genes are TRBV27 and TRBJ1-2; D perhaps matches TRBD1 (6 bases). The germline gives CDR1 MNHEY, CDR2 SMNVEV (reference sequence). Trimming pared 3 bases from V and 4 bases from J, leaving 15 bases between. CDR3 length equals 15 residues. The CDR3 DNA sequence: TGTGCCAGCAGTTTGGGGCGGGGGCAATCCTATGGCTACACCTTC. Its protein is CASSLGRGQSYGYTF.

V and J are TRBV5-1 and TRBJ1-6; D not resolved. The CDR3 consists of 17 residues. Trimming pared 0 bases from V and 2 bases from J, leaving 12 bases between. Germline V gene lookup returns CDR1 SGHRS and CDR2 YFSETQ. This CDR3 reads CASSLGSGRAYNSPLHF. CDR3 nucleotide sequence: TGCGCCAGCAGCTTGGGTAGCGGCAGAGCCTATAATTCACCCCTCCACTTT. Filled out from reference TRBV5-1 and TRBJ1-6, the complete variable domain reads KAGVTQTPRYLIKTRGQQVTLSCSPISGHRSVSWYQQTPGQGLQFLFEYFSETQRNKGNFPGRFSGRQFSNSRSEMNVSTLELGDSALYLCASSLGSGRAYNSPLHFGNGTRLTVT.

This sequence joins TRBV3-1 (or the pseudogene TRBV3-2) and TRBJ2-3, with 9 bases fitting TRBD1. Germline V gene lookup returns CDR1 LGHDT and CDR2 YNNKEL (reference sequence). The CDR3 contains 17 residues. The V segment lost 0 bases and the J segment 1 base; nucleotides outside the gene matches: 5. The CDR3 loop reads CASSQDPTGGGTDTQYF. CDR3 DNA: TGTGCCAGCAGCCAAGATCCGACAGGGGGTGGCACAGATACGCAGTATTTT.

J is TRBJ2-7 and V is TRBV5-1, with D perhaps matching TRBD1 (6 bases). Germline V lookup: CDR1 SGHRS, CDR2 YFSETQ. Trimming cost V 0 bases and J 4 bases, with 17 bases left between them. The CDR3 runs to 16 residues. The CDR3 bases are TGCGCCAGCAGCTTGGCAGGGGCTGAGCGAGGTTACGAGCAGTACTTC. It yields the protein CASSLAGAERGYEQYF.

In DNA form, the CDR3 reads TGTGCCTGGAGTGTAGTTGGGAATAGACGAAACACCATATATTTT. Its protein is CAWSVVGNRRNTIYF. The V gene is TRBV30, the J gene TRBJ1-3; D unresolved. This CDR3 comprises 15 residues. CDR1 and CDR2 (germline): GTSNPN, SVGIG (reference sequence). Between the trimmed V and J ends, which lost 0 bases and 5 bases, there was a span of 14 bases.

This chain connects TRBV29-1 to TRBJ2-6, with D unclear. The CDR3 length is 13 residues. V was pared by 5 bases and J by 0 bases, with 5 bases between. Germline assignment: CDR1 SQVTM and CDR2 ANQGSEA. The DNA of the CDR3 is TGCAGCGTTATGGTCTCTGGGGCCAACGTCCTGACTTTC. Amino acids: CSVMVSGANVLTF. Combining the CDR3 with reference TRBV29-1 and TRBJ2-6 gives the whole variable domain SAVISQKPSRDICQRGTSLTIQCQVDSQVTMMFWYRQQPGQSLTLIATANQGSEATYESGFVIDKFPISRPNLTFSTLTVSNMSPEDSSIYLCSVMVSGANVLTFGAGSRLTVL.

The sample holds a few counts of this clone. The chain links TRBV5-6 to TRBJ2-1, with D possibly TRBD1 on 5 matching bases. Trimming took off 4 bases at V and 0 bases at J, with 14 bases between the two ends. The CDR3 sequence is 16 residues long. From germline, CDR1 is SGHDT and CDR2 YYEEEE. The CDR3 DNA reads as TGTGCCAGCAGCACGAGTGGGGCAGGCTCCTACAATGAGCAGTTCTTC. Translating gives CASSTSGAGSYNEQFF.

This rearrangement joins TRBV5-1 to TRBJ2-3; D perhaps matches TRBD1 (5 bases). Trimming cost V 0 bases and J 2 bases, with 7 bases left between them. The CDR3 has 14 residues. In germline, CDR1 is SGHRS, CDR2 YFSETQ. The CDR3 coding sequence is TGCGCCAGCAGCTTGGAGGGGAACACAGATACGCAGTATTTT. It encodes CASSLEGNTDTQYF.

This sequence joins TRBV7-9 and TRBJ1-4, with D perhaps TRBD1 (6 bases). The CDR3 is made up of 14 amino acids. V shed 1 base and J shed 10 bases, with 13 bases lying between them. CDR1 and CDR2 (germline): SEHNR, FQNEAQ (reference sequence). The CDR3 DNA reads TGTGCCAGCAGCTTAGGGACAGCGGATTCAAAACTGTTTTTT. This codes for CASSLGTADSKLFF.

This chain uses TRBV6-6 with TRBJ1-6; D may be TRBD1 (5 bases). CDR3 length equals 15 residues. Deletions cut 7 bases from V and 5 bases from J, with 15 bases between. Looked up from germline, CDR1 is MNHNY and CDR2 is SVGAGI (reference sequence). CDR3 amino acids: CASIKGQTDNSPLHF. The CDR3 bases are TGTGCCAGCATAAAGGGGCAGACCGATAATTCACCCCTCCACTTT.

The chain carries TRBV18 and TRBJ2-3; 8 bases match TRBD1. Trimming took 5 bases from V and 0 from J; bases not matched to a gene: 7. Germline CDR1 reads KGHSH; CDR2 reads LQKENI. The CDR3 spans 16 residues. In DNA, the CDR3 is TGTGCCAGCTCAACGACGGACAGGGCTAGCACAGATACGCAGTATTTT. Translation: CASSTTDRASTDTQYF.